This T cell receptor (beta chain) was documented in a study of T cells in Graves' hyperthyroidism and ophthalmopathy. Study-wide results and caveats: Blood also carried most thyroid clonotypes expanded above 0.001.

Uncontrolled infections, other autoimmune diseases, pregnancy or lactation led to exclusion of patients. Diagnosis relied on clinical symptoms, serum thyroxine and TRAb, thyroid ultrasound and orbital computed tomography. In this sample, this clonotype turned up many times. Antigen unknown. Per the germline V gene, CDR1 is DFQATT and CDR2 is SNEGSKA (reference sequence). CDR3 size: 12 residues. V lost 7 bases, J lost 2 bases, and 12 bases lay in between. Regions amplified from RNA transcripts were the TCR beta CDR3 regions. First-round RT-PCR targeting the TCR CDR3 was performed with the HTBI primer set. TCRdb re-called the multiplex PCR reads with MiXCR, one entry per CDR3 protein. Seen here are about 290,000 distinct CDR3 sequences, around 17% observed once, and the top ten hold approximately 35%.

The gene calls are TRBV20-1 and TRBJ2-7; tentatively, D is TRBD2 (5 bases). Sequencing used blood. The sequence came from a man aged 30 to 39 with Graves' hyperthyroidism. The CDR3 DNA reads TGCAGTGGAGGCGGGCTTACCTACGAGCAGTACTTC. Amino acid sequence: CSGGGLTYEQYF.